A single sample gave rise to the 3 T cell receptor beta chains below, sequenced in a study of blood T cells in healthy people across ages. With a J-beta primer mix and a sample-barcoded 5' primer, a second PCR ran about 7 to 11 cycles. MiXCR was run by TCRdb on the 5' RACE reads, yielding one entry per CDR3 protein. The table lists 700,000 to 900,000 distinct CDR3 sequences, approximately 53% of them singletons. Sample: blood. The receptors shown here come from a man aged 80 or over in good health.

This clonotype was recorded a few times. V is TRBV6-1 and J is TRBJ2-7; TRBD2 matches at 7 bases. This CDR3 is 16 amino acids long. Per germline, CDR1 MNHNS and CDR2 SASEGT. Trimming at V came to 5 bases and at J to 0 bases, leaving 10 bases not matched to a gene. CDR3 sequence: CASSTTGLVASYEQYF. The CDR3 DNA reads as TGTGCCAGCAGTACCACTGGACTAGTAGCCTCCTACGAGCAGTACTTC.

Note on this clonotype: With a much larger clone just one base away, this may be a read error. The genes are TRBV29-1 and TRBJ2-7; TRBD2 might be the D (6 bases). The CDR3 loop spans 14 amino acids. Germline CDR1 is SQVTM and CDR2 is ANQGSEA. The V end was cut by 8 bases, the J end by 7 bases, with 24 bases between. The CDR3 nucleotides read TGCAGCTATTATGGCGGGGAGTCCTACAATGAGCAGTACTTC. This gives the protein CSYYGGESYNEQYF.

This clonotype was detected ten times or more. The chain's CDR3 is CASSQEPSGISHEQYF. CDR3 nucleotide sequence: TGTGCCAGCAGCCAAGAACCTAGCGGGATTTCCCACGAGCAGTACTTC. This chain uses TRBV4-2 with TRBJ2-7; 9 bases match TRBD2. CDR1 and CDR2 from the germline V gene are LGHNA and YNFKEQ. J gave up 5 bases and V 0 bases, and 8 bases lay outside the gene matches. The CDR3 is 16 amino acids.